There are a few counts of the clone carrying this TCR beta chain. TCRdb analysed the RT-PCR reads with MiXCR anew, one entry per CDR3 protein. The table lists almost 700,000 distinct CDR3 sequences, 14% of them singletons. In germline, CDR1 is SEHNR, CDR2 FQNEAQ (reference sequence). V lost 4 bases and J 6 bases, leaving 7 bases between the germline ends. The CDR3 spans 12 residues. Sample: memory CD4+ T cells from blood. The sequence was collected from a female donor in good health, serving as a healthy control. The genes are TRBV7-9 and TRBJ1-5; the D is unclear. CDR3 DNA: TGTGCCAGCAGCTCCGTGAGTCAGCCCCAGCATTTT. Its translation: CASSSVSQPQHF.